This TCR beta chain was captured by sequencing in a study of cytomegalovirus exposure and HLA in healthy donors. For the study at large: The 110 or so validation repertoires used the same platform as the 650 to 850 first-cohort repertoires, a later analysis reported.

For this clone: The antigen remains undetermined.

The assay was immunoSEQ multiplex PCR, and TCRdb's table has in-frame clones only and misses some. The sample gives 200,000 to 300,000 clones, more than 75% of which show up once; 1.2% is in the top ten. The donors were members of the roughly 130-subject validation cohort (separate from the approximately 650-subject first cohort). Study results and limitations: One later analysis, an examination of the 120 validation repertoires, found that first-cohort TCR clusters tended to co-occur in them.

CDR3 length equals 16 residues. Trimming cost V 0 bases and J 4 bases; bases outside gene matches: 6. CDR1 is MNHEY and CDR2 is SMNVEV in the germline V gene (reference sequence). The chain recombines TRBV27 with TRBJ1-3; 7 nucleotides agree with TRBD1. Sequencing was done on a sample of PBMCs. The clonotype comes from a woman aged 25-40 years in good health and CMV-seropositive. The CDR3 DNA sequence: TGTGCCAGCAGTTTATCCGCCAGGGGGTTCGGAAACACCATATATTTT. This encodes CASSLSARGFGNTIYF.